The 19 T cell receptor beta chains listed next were all sequenced from one sample in a study of cytomegalovirus exposure and HLA in healthy donors. Researchers ran the PCR with 60 Vbeta and 13 Jbeta primers. The protocol was immunoSEQ multiplex PCR, while the TCRdb copy is restricted to in-frame clones and leaves out a portion. The table lists approximately 100,000 clones, roughly 82% of them singletons. Sequencing input: PBMCs. The origin of the receptors is a man aged 50 or older in good health and CMV-seronegative.

CDR3 region: CASSQGASGPQHF. CDR3 coding DNA: TGCGCCAGCAGCCAAGGGGCGAGCGGGCCCCAGCATTTT. This chain uses TRBV4-1 with TRBJ1-5; the D is unclear. V was shortened by 1 base and J by 9 bases, with 10 bases between the two germline ends. The V gene's germline CDR1 is MGHRA and CDR2 YSYEKL. CDR3 size: 13 residues.

The chain has TRBV19 and TRBJ1-4; TRBD1 agrees at 7 bases. Germline V gene lookup returns CDR1 LNHDA and CDR2 SQIVND (reference sequence). There are 15 residues in the CDR3. V shed 4 bases and J 6 bases; nucleotides not matched to a gene: 8. CDR3 nucleotide sequence: TGTGCCAGTAGTACCCCGACAGGGAGTTATGAAAAACTGTTTTTT. It codes for CASSTPTGSYEKLFF.

V and J are TRBV15 and TRBJ2-5; 10 nucleotides align to TRBD1. V gave up 5 bases and J gave up 7 bases; unmatched junction bases: 4. Germline CDR1 and CDR2: LNHNV and YYDKDF (reference sequence). There are 13 residues in the CDR3. The CDR3 DNA is TGTGCCACCAGCCCCGGACAGGGGGGGACCCAGTACTTC. Translation: CATSPGQGGTQYF.

This clone was counted only a few times. The CDR3 spells CATFREGATIEAFF. CDR3 nucleotides: TGTGCCACCTTTCGCGAGGGGGCCACCATTGAAGCTTTCTTT. The chain combines TRBV6-6 with TRBJ1-1; 7 nucleotides line up with TRBD1. J gave up 7 bases and V 10 bases, and 15 bases lay outside the gene matches. Germline values: CDR1 MNHNY, CDR2 SVGAGI (reference sequence). The CDR3 has 14 amino acids.

V is TRBV5-1 and J is TRBJ2-3; TRBD2 agrees at 9 bases. V trimming: 0 bases; J trimming: 2 bases; junction bases outside the gene matches: 1. The CDR3 loop spans 15 amino acids. Per the germline V gene, CDR1 is SGHRS and CDR2 is YFSETQ. The CDR3 reads CASSLGLAVTDTQYF. CDR3 nucleotides: TGCGCCAGCAGCTTGGGACTAGCGGTCACAGATACGCAGTATTTT.

The chain joins TRBV19 to TRBJ1-5; 7 nucleotides match TRBD1. The J segment lost 0 bases and the V segment lost 11 bases, leaving 7 bases of the junction unmatched. CDR1 and CDR2 (germline): LNHDA, SQIVND (reference sequence). The CDR3 length is 14 residues. CDR3: CAGGTESSNQPQHF. CDR3 coding DNA: TGTGCCGGGGGGACAGAATCTAGCAATCAGCCCCAGCATTTT.

The CDR3 coding sequence is TGCGCCAGCAGCTTGGACAGCTCTGGAAACACCATATATTTT. Encoded protein: CASSLDSSGNTIYF. The V and J genes are TRBV5-1 and TRBJ1-3; no reliable D call. The germline V gene encodes CDR1 SGHRS and CDR2 YFSETQ. CDR3 length equals 14 residues. Trimming took off 0 bases at V and 0 bases at J, with 4 bases between the two ends.

The sample holds a few counts of this clone. This same CDR3 is encoded by further DNA sequences in the sample. V gene TRBV28 combines with J gene TRBJ1-3; TRBD1 might be the D (6 bases). Germline V CDR1 and CDR2: MDHEN, SYDVKM. This CDR3 region has 13 residues. The ends were cut back, 10 bases at V and 4 bases at J, with 14 bases in the middle. The CDR3 DNA follows: TGTGCCATCCAAACAGGGACCGGAAACACCATATATTTT. Translated: CAIQTGTGNTIYF.

This clone came up once. The chain uses TRBV30 and TRBJ2-1; TRBD1 matches at 9 bases. The junction had 11 bases not matched to a gene; V was cut back by 4 bases and J by 7 bases. This CDR3 region has 15 residues. Germline CDR1 and CDR2: GTSNPN and SVGIG (reference sequence). CDR3 amino acids: CAWTLGTGFWNEQFF. For the CDR3, the DNA is TGTGCCTGGACCCTTGGGACAGGGTTTTGGAATGAGCAGTTCTTC.

The chain links TRBV18 to TRBJ2-7; 7 bases align to TRBD1. Per germline, CDR1 KGHSH and CDR2 LQKENI. The CDR3 covers 14 residues. The trim removed 5 bases at V and 1 base at J, leaving 5 bases unmatched. CDR3 loop: CASSSRDSSYEQYF. The CDR3 nucleotides read TGTGCCAGCTCATCCCGGGACAGTTCCTACGAGCAGTACTTC.

This sequence joins TRBV5-1 and TRBJ2-3, with D hard to call. V lost 0 bases and J 4 bases, leaving 9 bases between the germline ends. Germline V gives CDR1 SGHRS, CDR2 YFSETQ. The CDR3 has 14 residues. Here the CDR3 reads CASSLVGGADTQYF. CDR3 bases: TGCGCCAGCAGCTTGGTCGGCGGTGCAGATACGCAGTATTTT.

The chain is built from TRBV15 and TRBJ1-5; maybe TRBD1 (6 bases). There are 15 residues in the CDR3. Looked up from germline, CDR1 is LNHNV and CDR2 is YYDKDF (reference sequence). Trimming removed 0 bases at V and 7 bases at J, with 13 bases between. The CDR3 region has the DNA TGTGCCACCAGCAGAGACCCGCAGGGGTGGCAGCCCCAGCATTTT. It specifies CATSRDPQGWQPQHF.

This chain connects TRBV6-5 to TRBJ1-6; TRBD1 might be the D (5 bases). The CDR3 totals 14 residues. V gave up 6 bases and J gave up 9 bases, with 15 bases separating them. Germline V gene lookup returns CDR1 MNHEY and CDR2 SVGAGI. CDR3 residues: CASRGEGVGSPLHF. CDR3 nucleotides: TGTGCCAGCAGGGGGGAGGGTGTAGGTTCACCCCTCCACTTT.

The V and J genes are TRBV19 and TRBJ1-4; 8 bases align to TRBD1. CDR1 and CDR2 (germline): LNHDA, SQIVND (reference sequence). This CDR3 comprises 15 residues. The junction had 3 bases not matched to a gene; V was cut back by 3 bases and J by 3 bases. The CDR3 nucleotides read TGTGCCAGTAGTATCGGACAGGGAGCTAATGAAAAACTGTTTTTT. It yields the protein CASSIGQGANEKLFF.

The chain carries TRBV9 and TRBJ2-3; the D gene is possibly TRBD1 (6 bases). V was clipped by 4 bases and J by 3 bases, with 15 bases between them. Germline CDR1 SGDLS, CDR2 YYNGEE. The CDR3 covers 15 residues. The CDR3 reads CASSPQTGLTDTQYF. CDR3 coding DNA: TGTGCCAGCAGCCCCCAGACAGGCTTGACAGATACGCAGTATTTT.

This chain connects TRBV2 to TRBJ2-2; D may be TRBD1 (6 bases). The V and J ends lost 3 bases and 7 bases respectively, with 15 bases between them. The CDR3 has 15 amino acids. The germline V gene has CDR1 SNHLY and CDR2 FYNNEI. CDR3 sequence (DNA): TGTGCCAGCAGTGATACCAGGGGTAGTGGCGGGGAGCTGTTTTTT. Amino acids: CASSDTRGSGGELFF.

The chain carries TRBV29-1 and TRBJ2-5; possible D gene TRBD1, 6 bases. This CDR3 has 13 residues. The V and J ends lost 4 bases and 5 bases respectively, with 14 bases between them. The germline V gene has CDR1 SQVTM and CDR2 ANQGSEA. The CDR3 spells CSVGQGHGETQYF. CDR3 DNA: TGCAGCGTTGGTCAGGGGCATGGGGAGACCCAGTACTTC. Combining the CDR3 with reference TRBV29-1 and TRBJ2-5 gives the whole variable domain SAVISQKPSRDICQRGTSLTIQCQVDSQVTMMFWYRQQPGQSLTLIATANQGSEATYESGFVIDKFPISRPNLTFSTLTVSNMSPEDSSIYLCSVGQGHGETQYFGPGTRLLVL.

This clone was counted between two and nine times. This sequence joins TRBV28 and TRBJ1-2, with a weak D call TRBD1 (5 bases). Per germline, CDR1 MDHEN and CDR2 SYDVKM. Trimming cost V 5 bases and J 3 bases, with 19 bases left between them. This CDR3 comprises 16 residues. The CDR3 bases are TGTGCCAGCAGTACCCCCGGGGGGAAATTGGACTATGGCTACACCTTC. Amino acid sequence: CASSTPGGKLDYGYTF.

The V gene is TRBV7-6, the J gene TRBJ1-2; unclear D gene. CDR1 and CDR2 (germline): SGHVS, FNYEAQ. The CDR3 covers 13 residues. Trimming removed 5 bases at V and 5 bases at J, with 12 bases between. This chain's CDR3 is CASSHSSKYGYTF. Here the CDR3 DNA reads TGTGCCAGCAGCCATTCAAGCAAGTATGGCTACACCTTC.